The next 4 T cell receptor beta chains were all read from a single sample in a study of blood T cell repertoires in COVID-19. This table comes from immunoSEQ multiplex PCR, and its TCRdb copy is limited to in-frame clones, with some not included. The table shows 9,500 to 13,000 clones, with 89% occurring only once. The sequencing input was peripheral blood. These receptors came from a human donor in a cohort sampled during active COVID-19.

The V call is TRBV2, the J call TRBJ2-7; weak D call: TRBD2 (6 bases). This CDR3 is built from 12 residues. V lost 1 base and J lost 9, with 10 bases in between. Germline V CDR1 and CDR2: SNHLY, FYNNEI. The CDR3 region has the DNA TGTGCCAGCAGTGAAGGGAGGGGCGCGCAGTACTTC. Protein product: CASSEGRGAQYF.

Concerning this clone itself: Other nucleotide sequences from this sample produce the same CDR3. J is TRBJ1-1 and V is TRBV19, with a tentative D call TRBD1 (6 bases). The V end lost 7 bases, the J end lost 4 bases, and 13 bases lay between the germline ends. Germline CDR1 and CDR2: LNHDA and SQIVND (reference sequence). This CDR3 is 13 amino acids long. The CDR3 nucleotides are TGTGCCAGTAAGGACAGAGCAGGCACTGAAGCTTTCTTT. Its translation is CASKDRAGTEAFF.

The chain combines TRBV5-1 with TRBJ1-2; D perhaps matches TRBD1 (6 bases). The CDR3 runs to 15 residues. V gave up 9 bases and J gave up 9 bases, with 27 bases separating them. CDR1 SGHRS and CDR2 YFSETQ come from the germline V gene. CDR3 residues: CATSTGTRKTGSYTF. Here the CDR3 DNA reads TGCGCCACCTCGACCGGGACAAGAAAGACTGGGAGCTACACCTTC.

This CDR3 is CASAGTDHNSPLHF. The CDR3 DNA follows: TGTGCCAGCGCTGGGACAGACCATAATTCACCCCTCCACTTT. The chain employs TRBV2 and TRBJ1-6; 7 nucleotides line up with TRBD1. The V and J ends lost 8 bases and 5 bases, in that order; junction bases with no gene match: 6. Germline V gives CDR1 SNHLY, CDR2 FYNNEI. CDR3 size: 14 residues.